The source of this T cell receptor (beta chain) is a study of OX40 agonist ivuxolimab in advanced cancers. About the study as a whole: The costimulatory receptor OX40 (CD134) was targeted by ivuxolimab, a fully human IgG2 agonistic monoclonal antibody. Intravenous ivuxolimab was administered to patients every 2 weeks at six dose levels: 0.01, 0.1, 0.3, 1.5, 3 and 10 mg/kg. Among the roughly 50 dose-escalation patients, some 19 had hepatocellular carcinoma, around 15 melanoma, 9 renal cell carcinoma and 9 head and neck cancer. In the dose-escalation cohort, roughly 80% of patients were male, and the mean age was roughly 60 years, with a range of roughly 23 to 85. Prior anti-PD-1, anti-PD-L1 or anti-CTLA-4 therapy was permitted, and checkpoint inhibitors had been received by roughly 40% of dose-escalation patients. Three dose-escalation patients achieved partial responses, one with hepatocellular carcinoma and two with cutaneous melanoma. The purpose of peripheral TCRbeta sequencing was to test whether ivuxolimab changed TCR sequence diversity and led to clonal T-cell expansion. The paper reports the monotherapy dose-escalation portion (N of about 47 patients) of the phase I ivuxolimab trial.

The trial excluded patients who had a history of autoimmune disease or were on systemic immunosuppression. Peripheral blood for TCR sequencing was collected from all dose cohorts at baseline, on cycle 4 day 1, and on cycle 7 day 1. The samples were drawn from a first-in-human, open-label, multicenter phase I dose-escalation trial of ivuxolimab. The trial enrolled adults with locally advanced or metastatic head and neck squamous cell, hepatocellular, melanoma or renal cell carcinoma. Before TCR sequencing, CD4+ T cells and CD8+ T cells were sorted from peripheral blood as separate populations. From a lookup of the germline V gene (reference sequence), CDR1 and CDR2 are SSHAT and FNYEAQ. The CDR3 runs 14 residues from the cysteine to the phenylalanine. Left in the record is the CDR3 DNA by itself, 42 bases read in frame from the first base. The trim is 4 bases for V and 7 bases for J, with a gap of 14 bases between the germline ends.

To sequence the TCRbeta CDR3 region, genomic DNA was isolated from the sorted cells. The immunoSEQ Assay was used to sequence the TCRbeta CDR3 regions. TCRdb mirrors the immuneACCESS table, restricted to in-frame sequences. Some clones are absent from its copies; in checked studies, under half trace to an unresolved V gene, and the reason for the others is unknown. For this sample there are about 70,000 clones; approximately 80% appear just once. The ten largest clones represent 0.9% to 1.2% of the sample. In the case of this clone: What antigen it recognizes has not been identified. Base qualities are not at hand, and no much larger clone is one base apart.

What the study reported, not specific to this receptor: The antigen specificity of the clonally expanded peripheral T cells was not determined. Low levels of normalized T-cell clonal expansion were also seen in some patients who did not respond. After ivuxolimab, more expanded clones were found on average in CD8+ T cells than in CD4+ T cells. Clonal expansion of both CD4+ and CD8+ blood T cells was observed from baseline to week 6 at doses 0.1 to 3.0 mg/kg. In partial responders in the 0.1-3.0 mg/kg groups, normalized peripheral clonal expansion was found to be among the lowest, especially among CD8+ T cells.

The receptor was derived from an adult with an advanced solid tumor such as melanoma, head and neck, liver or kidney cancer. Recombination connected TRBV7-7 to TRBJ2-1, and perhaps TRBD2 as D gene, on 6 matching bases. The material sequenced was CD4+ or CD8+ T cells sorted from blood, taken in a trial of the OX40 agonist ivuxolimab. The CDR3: CASSSRLGLNEQFF. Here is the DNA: TGTGCCAGCAGCTCCCGACTAGGGCTAAATGAGCAGTTCTTC.